This TCR beta chain is drawn from a study of beta chain features in type 1 diabetes. Study context: Cell yields, gender and age were similar in healthy donors and patients.

Expressed TCRB transcripts were sequenced because the entire RNA isolate underwent reverse transcription. The repertoire was sequenced with immunoSEQ multiplex PCR; TCRdb's copy has only in-frame clones and lacks some. Seen here are hundreds of thousands of clones, around 15% observed once, and the top ten hold approximately 0.043%. V dropped 7 bases and J dropped 4; count of bases not matched to a gene: 9. CDR3 length: 13 amino acids. The germline V gene encodes CDR1 GTSNPN and CDR2 SVGIG (reference sequence). CD4+ cells of the naive, central memory, regulatory and stem cell-like memory types were sorted via CD45RO/CCR7/CD25/CD127/CD95/CD27. General observations from the study: A moderate, significant TCRB CDR3 shortening appeared in type 1 diabetes across four CD4+ subsets. Fewer junction insertions and more nucleotide deletions appeared in type 1 diabetes patients.

As to this clone: The antigen is unknown.

The material sequenced was naive CD4+ T cells from blood. The clonotype comes from a man between 18 and 29 years old with type 1 diabetes. This rearrangement joins TRBV30 to TRBJ1-1; TRBD1 aligns across 7 bases. The CDR3 reads CASRQGSSTEAFF. Written as DNA, the CDR3 is TGTGCCTCCCGACAGGGATCGAGCACTGAAGCTTTCTTT. Supplemented by reference TRBV30 and TRBJ1-1, the full variable domain reads SQTIHQWPATLVQPVGSPLSLECTVEGTSNPNLYWYRQAAGRGLQLLFYSVGIGQISSEVPQNLSASRPQDRQFILSSKKLLLSDSGFYLCASRQGSSTEAFFGQGTRLTVV.